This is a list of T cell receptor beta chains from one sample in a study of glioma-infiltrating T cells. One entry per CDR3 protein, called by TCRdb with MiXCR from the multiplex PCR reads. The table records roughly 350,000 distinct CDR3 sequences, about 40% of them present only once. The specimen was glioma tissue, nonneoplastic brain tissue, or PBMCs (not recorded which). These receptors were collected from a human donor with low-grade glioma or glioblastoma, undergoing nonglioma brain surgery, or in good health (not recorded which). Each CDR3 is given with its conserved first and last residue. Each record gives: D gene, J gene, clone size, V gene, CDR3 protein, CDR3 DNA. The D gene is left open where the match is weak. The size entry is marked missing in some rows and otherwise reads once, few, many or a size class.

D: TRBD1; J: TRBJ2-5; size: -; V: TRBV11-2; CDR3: CASSGPTGVGTQYF; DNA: TGTGCCAGCAGCGGACCGACAGGGGTTGGGACCCAGTACTTC
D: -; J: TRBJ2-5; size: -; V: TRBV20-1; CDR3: CSASAGHSAEAQYF; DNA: TGCAGTGCCTCAGCGGGACATTCAGCAGAGGCCCAGTACTTC
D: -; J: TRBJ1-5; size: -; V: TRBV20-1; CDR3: CSARHSGLSNQPLHF; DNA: TGCAGTGCTAGGCACTCTGGGCTGAGCAATCAGCCCCTGCATTTT
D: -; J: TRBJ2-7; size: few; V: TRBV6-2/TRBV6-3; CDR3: CASSYSKGSSYEQYF; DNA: TGTGCCAGCAGTTACTCGAAGGGAAGCTCCTACGAGCAGTACTTC
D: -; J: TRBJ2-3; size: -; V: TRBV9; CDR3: CASSGRSGTDTQYF; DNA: TGTGCCAGCAGCGGACGGTCGGGGACAGATACGCAGTATTTT
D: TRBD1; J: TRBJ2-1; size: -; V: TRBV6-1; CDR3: CASSRRDRGWDYNERFF; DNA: TGTGCCAGCAGTCGCCGGGACAGGGGTTGGGATTACAATGAGCGGTTCTTC
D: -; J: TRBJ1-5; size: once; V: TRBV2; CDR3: CASSEYVNQPQHF; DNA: TGTGCCAGCAGTGAGTACGTGAATCAGCCCCAGCATTTT
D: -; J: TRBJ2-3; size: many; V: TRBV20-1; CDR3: CSARDHQHDTQYF; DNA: TGCAGTGCTAGAGATCATCAGCACGATACGCAGTATTTT
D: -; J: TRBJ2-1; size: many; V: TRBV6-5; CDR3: CASSYLGAVSNEQFF; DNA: TGTGCCAGCAGTTATCTGGGGGCGGTGAGCAATGAGCAGTTCTTC
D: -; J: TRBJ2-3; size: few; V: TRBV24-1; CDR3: CATSDAAGDTQYF; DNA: TGTGCCACCAGTGACGCGGCCGGAGATACGCAGTATTTT
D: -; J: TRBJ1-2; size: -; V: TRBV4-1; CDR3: CASSLDGSGRRTNYGYTF; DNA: TGCGCCAGCAGCCTAGACGGCAGTGGGCGCAGGACGAACTATGGCTACACCTTC
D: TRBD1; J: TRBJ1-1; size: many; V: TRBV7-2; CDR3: CASSVNRGTEAFF; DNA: TGTGCCAGCAGCGTGAACAGGGGCACTGAAGCTTTCTTT
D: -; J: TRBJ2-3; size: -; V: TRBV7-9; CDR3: CASSFGGADTQYF; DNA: TGTGCCAGCAGCTTCGGGGGCGCAGATACGCAGTATTTT
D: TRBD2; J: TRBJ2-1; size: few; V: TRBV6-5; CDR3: CASTSGTSGGSSYNEQFF; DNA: TGTGCCAGCACCTCGGGGACTAGCGGGGGGAGCTCCTACAATGAGCAGTTCTTC
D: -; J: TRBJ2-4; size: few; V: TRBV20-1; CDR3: CSARPPPVLKVQYF; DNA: TGCAGTGCTAGACCCCCGCCGGTCCTCAAGGTTCAGTACTTC
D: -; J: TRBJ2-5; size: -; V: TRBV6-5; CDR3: CASIMRADQETQYF; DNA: TGTGCCAGCATTATGAGGGCGGACCAAGAGACCCAGTACTTC
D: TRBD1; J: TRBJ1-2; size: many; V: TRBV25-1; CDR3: CASCSDRVYGYTF; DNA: TGTGCCAGCTGCTCGGACAGGGTCTATGGCTACACCTTC
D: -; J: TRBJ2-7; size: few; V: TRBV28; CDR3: CARNLILGYWVEQYF; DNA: TGTGCCAGGAATTTAATTTTGGGGTATTGGGTCGAGCAGTACTTC
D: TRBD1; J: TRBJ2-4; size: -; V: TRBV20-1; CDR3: CSAAWTGGSTKNIQYF; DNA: TGCAGTGCTGCCTGGACAGGGGGCTCGACCAAAAACATTCAGTACTTC
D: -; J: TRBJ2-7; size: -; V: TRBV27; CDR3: CASSSQADYGQYF; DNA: TGTGCCAGCAGTTCACAGGCCGACTACGGGCAGTACTTC
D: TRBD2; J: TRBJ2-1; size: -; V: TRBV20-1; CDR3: CSARDVMGLAGWSRTKYNEQFF; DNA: TGCAGTGCTAGAGATGTGATGGGACTAGCGGGATGGTCACGAACAAAATACAATGAGCAGTTCTTC
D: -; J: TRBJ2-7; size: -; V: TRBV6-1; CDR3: CASSGTSRLVGVKYF; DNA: TGTGCCAGCAGTGGTACGAGTCGACTAGTGGGCGTTAAGTACTTC
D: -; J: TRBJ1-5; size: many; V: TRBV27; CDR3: CASSSGQLGNQPQHF; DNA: TGTGCCAGCAGTTCCGGACAGCTCGGGAATCAGCCCCAGCATTTT
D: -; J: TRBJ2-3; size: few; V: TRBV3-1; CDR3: CASSQKTGLRTDTQYF; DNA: TGTGCCAGCAGCCAAAAAACGGGACTGCGCACAGATACGCAGTATTTT
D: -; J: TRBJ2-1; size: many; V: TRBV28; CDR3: CASSYPGDYNEQFF; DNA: TGTGCCAGCAGTTACCCAGGGGACTACAATGAGCAGTTCTTC
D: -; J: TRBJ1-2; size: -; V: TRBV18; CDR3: CASFRAGTLYGYTF; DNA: TGTGCCAGCTTTCGAGCAGGGACCCTCTATGGCTACACCTTC
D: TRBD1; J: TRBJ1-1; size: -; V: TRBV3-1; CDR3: CASSQPGQGYTEAFF; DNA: TGTGCCAGCAGCCAACCGGGACAGGGGTACACTGAAGCTTTCTTT
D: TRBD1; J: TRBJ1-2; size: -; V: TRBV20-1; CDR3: CSADRDRGYGYTF; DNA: TGCAGTGCTGATCGGGACAGGGGCTATGGCTACACCTTC
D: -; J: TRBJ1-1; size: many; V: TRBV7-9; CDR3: CASSMGSGTANTEAFF; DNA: TGTGCCAGCAGCATGGGGAGTGGGACGGCGAACACTGAAGCTTTCTTT
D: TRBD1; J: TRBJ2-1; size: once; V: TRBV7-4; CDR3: CASSPSFPGGSYNEQFF; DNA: TGTGCCAGCAGCCCTAGTTTTCCAGGGGGTTCCTACAATGAGCAGTTCTTC
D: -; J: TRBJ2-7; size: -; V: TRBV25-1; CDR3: CASSLTVIDEQYF; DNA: TGTGCCAGCAGTTTGACAGTGATAGACGAGCAGTACTTC
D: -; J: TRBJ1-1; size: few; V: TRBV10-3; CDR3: CAISELTEAFF; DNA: TGTGCCATCAGTGAACTCACTGAAGCTTTCTTT
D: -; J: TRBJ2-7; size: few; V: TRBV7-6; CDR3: CASSPSAGSHEQYF; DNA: TGTGCCAGCAGCCCCAGCGCGGGATCCCACGAGCAGTACTTC
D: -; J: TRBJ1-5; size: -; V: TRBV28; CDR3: CASNRARRDNHPQHF; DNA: TGTGCCAGCAATAGAGCCCGACGGGACAATCATCCCCAGCATTTT
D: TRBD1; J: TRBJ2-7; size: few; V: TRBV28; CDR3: CASSVRGPVSYEQYF; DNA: TGTGCCAGCAGTGTAAGGGGGCCCGTCTCCTACGAGCAGTACTTC
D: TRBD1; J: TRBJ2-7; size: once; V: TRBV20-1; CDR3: CSARNPGQGIGYEQYF; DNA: TGCAGTGCTAGAAACCCGGGACAGGGGATAGGTTACGAGCAGTACTTC
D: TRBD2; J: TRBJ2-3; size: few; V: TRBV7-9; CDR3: CASSAGLAGSGADTQYF; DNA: TGTGCCAGCAGCGCGGGACTAGCGGGATCAGGGGCAGATACGCAGTATTTT
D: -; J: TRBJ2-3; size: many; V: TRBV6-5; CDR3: CASSSSRFGYTQYF; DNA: TGTGCCAGCAGTTCCTCTAGATTTGGGTATACGCAGTATTTT
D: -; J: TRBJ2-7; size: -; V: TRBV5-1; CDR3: CASSQQENEQYF; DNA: TGCGCCAGCAGCCAGCAGGAGAACGAGCAGTACTTC
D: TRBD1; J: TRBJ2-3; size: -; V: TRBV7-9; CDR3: CATGDRGLIDTQYF; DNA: TGTGCCACCGGGGACAGGGGGCTTATAGATACGCAGTATTTT
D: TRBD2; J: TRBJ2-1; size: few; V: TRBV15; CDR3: CATSSRTSRGNEQFF; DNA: TGTGCCACTTCAAGCAGGACTAGTAGGGGCAATGAGCAGTTCTTC
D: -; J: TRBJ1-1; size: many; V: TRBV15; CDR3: CATSRDGQNTEAFF; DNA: TGTGCCACCAGCAGAGATGGACAGAACACTGAAGCTTTCTTT
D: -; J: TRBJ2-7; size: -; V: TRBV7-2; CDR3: CASSQSISYEQYF; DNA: TGTGCCAGCAGCCAGTCGATCTCCTACGAGCAGTACTTC
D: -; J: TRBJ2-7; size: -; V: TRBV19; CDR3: CASSLGLLSEQYF; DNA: TGTGCCAGTAGTCTTGGCCTGTTAAGCGAGCAGTACTTC
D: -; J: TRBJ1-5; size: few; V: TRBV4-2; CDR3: CASSQESRGDWPQHF; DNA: TGTGCCAGCAGCCAAGAGTCCCGGGGGGATTGGCCCCAGCATTTT
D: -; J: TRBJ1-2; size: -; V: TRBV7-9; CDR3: CASSLSVRPRVVNYGYTF; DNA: TGTGCCAGCAGCTTATCGGTTCGCCCCAGGGTAGTTAACTATGGCTACACCTTC
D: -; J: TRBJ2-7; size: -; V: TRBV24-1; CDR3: CATRRGSEAYEQYF; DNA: TGTGCCACCAGGAGAGGGAGTGAGGCCTACGAGCAGTACTTC
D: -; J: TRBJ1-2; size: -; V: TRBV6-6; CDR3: CASSYSGLYNYTF; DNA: TGTGCCAGCAGTTACTCAGGACTCTATAACTACACCTTC
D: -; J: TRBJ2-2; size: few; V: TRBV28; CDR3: CASSGWGVNTGELFF; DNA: TGTGCCAGCAGCGGATGGGGGGTAAACACCGGGGAGCTGTTTTTT